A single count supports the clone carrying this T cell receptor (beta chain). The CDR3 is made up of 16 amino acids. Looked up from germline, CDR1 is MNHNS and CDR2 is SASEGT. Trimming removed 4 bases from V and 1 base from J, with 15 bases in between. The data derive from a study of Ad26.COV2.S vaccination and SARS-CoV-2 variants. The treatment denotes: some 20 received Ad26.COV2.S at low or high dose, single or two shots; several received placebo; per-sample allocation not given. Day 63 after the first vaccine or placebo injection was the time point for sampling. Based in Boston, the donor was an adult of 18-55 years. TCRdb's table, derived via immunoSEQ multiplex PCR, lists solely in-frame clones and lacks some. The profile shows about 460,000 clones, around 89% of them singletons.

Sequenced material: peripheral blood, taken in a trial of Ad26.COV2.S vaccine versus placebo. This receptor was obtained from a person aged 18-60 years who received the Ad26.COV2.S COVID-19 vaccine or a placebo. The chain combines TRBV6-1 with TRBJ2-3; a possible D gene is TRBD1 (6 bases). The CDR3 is CASSGRQAGGTDTQYF. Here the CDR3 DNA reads TGTGCCAGCAGTGGCAGACAGGCCGGGGGCACAGATACGCAGTATTTT.